The clone carrying this T cell receptor (beta chain) was picked up a small number of times. What it recognizes is unknown. The data stem from a study of T cells after yellow fever vaccination. The study, taken as a whole, reports: Though weaker, the secondary response peaked faster, on day 5 versus 15.

Using its own MiXCR run on the 5' RACE reads, TCRdb lists one record per CDR3 protein. Among about 340,000 distinct CDR3 sequences listed, approximately 12% were seen once. This CDR3 has 13 amino acids. Germline-derived CDR1 and CDR2 are SGHNT and YENEEA. Trimming shortened V by 5 bases and J by 0 bases, and 6 bases separated the two germline ends. The input for sequencing was CD4+ T cells sorted from PBMCs, taken 15 days after the yellow fever booster vaccination. This sequence originates from a man younger than 35 who received the YFV17D yellow fever vaccine. The chain combines TRBV11-3 with TRBJ2-3, with D hard to call. The CDR3 region is CASSGGSTDTQYF. The CDR3 bases are TGTGCCAGCAGCGGTGGCAGCACAGATACGCAGTATTTT.